This T cell receptor beta chain came from a study of blood T cell repertoires in COVID-19. The V gene end was trimmed by 4 bases and the J gene end by 0 bases; junction bases not matched to a gene: 10. CDR1 MNHEY and CDR2 SMNVEV come from the germline V gene (reference sequence). The CDR3 runs to 19 residues. Original methodology: Amplification with reference gene primers provided the estimates of nucleated cell counts. Clones were read by immunoSEQ multiplex PCR, and TCRdb kept only the in-frame ones, dropping some. The D gene and trimming were derived from the DNA, and the V and J assignments and clone size from that table. The profile shows roughly 250,000 clones, 70% to 90% of them singletons.

The chain joins TRBV27 to TRBJ2-1; 12 bases line up with TRBD2. Specimen: PBMCs or T cells enriched from blood (not recorded which). This receptor was taken from a woman in her twenties or thirties who had recovered from COVID-19. CDR3 residues: CASSSGLAGLSRSYNEQFF. The DNA of the CDR3 is TGTGCCAGCAGTTCCGGACTAGCGGGATTATCACGCTCCTACAATGAGCAGTTCTTC.